The 3 T cell receptor beta chains listed next were all sequenced from one sample in a study of identical twins. MiXCR was run by TCRdb on the 5' RACE reads, yielding one entry per CDR3 protein. Of 240,000 or so distinct CDR3 sequences listed, 5.5% to 7% were seen once; the top ten hold approximately 3.6%. The same data also went into a second study, on yellow fever vaccine responses in identical twins.

The specimen sequenced was memory (CD45RO+) T cells sorted from blood. Receptors originate from a woman aged 18-29 years in good health.

J is TRBJ2-7 and V is TRBV7-2; 8 bases agree with TRBD1. V shed 1 base, J shed 5 bases, and the junction held 7 bases outside the gene matches. Germline lookup yields CDR1 SGHTA and CDR2 FQGNSA. The CDR3 totals 15 residues. CDR3 region: CASSLGVVTGDEQYF. The DNA of the CDR3 is TGTGCCAGCAGCTTAGGGGTGGTGACAGGGGACGAGCAGTACTTC.

This clonotype was counted ten times or more. The rearrangement uses TRBV5-1 and TRBJ2-4; D perhaps matches TRBD1 (6 bases). Germline CDR1 SGHRS, CDR2 YFSETQ. This CDR3 contains 14 residues. Trimming took off 4 bases at V and 3 bases at J, with 11 bases between the two ends. In DNA form, the CDR3 reads TGCGCCAGCAGCCCCGGGGACAACAAAAACATTCAGTACTTC. It codes for CASSPGDNKNIQYF.

The rearrangement links TRBV20-1 to TRBJ1-5; D remains ambiguous. The ends were cut back, 7 bases at V and 4 bases at J, with 11 bases in the middle. CDR1 is DFQATT, CDR2 SNEGSKA, per germline (reference sequence). The CDR3 consists of 12 residues. The CDR3 sequence is CSVTAANQPQHF. CDR3 bases: TGCAGTGTTACGGCGGCGAATCAGCCCCAGCATTTT.